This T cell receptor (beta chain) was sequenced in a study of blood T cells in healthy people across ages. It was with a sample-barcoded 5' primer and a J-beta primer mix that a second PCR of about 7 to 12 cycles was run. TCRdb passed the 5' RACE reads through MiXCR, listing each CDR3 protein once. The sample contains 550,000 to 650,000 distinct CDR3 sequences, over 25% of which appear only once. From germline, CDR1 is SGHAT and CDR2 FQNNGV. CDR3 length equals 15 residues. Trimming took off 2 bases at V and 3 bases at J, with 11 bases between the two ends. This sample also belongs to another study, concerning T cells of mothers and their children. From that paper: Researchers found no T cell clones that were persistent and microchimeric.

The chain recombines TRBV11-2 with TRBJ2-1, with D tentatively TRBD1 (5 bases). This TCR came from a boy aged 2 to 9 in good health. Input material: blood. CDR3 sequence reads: CASSLRSGYYNEQFF. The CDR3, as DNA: TGTGCCAGCAGCTTAAGGTCAGGGTACTACAATGAGCAGTTCTTC.